Presented here are 18 T cell receptor beta chains from one specimen sequenced in a study of T cell responses to AZD1222 COVID-19 vaccine. TCRdb's table, derived via immunoSEQ multiplex PCR, lists solely in-frame clones and lacks some. This table holds 83,000 or so clones, 88% found once. This specimen consisted of peripheral blood, obtained 28 days after the second AZD1222 dose. These receptors were taken from an adult who received the AZD1222 COVID-19 vaccine.

This chain links TRBV5-6 with TRBJ1-1, with unresolved D. The CDR3 has 14 residues. The germline CDR1 and CDR2 sequences are SGHDT and YYEEEE. V was cut by 4 bases and J by 1 base, with 11 bases left in between. The CDR3 DNA is TGTGCCAGCAGCGAAAACATGGGGAACACTGAAGCTTTCTTT. This sequence encodes CASSENMGNTEAFF.

CDR3 coding DNA: TGTGCCAACCAGACAGAGCAGTACTTC. This codes for CANQTEQYF. The chain employs TRBV19 and TRBJ2-7; D not resolved. Germline CDR1 LNHDA, CDR2 SQIVND (reference sequence). The CDR3 is made up of 9 amino acids. V was pared by 10 bases and J by 7 bases, with 8 bases between.

The chain combines TRBV7-8 with TRBJ2-1, with 7 positions matching TRBD1. The CDR3 length is 12 residues. V shed 5 bases, J shed 7 bases, and the junction held 2 bases outside the gene matches. Germline V lookup: CDR1 SGHVS, CDR2 FQNEAQ. The CDR3 is CASSLTGNEQFF. As DNA, the CDR3 is TGTGCCAGCAGCCTGACAGGGAATGAGCAGTTCTTC.

The V gene is TRBV11-2, the J gene TRBJ2-7, with a possible D match to TRBD1 (5 bases). V was pared by 4 bases and J by 0 bases, with 10 bases between. The germline V gene encodes CDR1 SGHAT and CDR2 FQNNGV. CDR3 size: 14 residues. This CDR3 reads CASSSRQISYEQYF. CDR3 sequence (DNA): TGTGCCAGCAGCTCCCGACAGATCTCCTACGAGCAGTACTTC.

The rearrangement joins TRBV6-5 to TRBJ2-1, with D possibly TRBD1 on 5 matching bases. V dropped 6 bases and J dropped 13 bases, with 16 bases sitting between them. The V gene's germline CDR1 is MNHEY and CDR2 SVGAGI. The CDR3 sequence is 12 residues long. CDR3 nucleotides: TGTGCCAGCAGGCGACAGCCGCTTGATCAGTTCTTC. It is translated as CASRRQPLDQFF.

The V and J genes are TRBV27 and TRBJ2-1, with D perhaps matching TRBD1 (6 bases). CDR1 is MNHEY, CDR2 SMNVEV, per germline (reference sequence). The CDR3 consists of 12 residues. V shed 5 bases and J shed 7 bases, with 9 bases lying between them. The CDR3 loop is CASSGDKNEQFF. CDR3 coding DNA: TGTGCCAGCAGTGGGGACAAAAATGAGCAGTTCTTC.

J is TRBJ2-1 and V is TRBV19, with 9 bases fitting TRBD1. The CDR3 totals 16 residues. Trimming took 3 bases from V and 2 from J; bases not matched to a gene: 5. From germline, CDR1 is LNHDA and CDR2 SQIVND (reference sequence). The CDR3 protein is CASSIGQGRAYNEQFF. Written as DNA, the CDR3 is TGTGCCAGTAGTATTGGACAGGGGAGAGCCTACAATGAGCAGTTCTTC.

The chain carries TRBV24-1 and TRBJ2-2, with a weak D call TRBD2 (5 bases). CDR3 length: 13 residues. Trimming stripped 9 bases from V and 4 bases from J, with 11 bases between. Germline assignment: CDR1 KGHDR and CDR2 SFDVKD. The CDR3, as DNA: TGTGCCACCCGCCAGGCGGGCACCGGGGAGCTGTTTTTT. It is translated as CATRQAGTGELFF.

The gene calls are TRBV4-2 and TRBJ2-7; the match to TRBD1 covers 8 bases. The junction had 4 bases not matched to a gene; V was cut back by 2 bases and J by 1 base. This CDR3 has 15 amino acids. Germline-derived CDR1 and CDR2 are LGHNA and YNFKEQ. The CDR3 DNA reads TGTGCCAGCAGCCAAATGGACAGGGCGTCCTACGAGCAGTACTTC. This codes for CASSQMDRASYEQYF.

This chain connects TRBV7-6 to TRBJ2-1; D remains unclear. Germline CDR1 SGHVS, CDR2 FNYEAQ. The CDR3 extends over 13 amino acids. The ends were cut back, 1 base at V and 4 bases at J, with 5 bases in the middle. This chain's CDR3 is CASSLVVYNEQFF. For the CDR3, the DNA is TGTGCCAGCAGCTTAGTAGTGTACAATGAGCAGTTCTTC.

The chain joins TRBV3-1 (or the pseudogene TRBV3-2) to TRBJ1-2; D is uncertain. Trimming shortened V by 5 bases and J by 6 bases, and 7 bases separated the two germline ends. The CDR3 is 11 residues long. Germline CDR1 reads LGHDT; CDR2 reads YNNKEL (reference sequence). CDR3 nucleotides: TGTGCCAGCAGCAACGGGGATGGCTACACCTTC. This codes for CASSNGDGYTF.

The V call is TRBV7-2, the J call TRBJ2-7; the match to TRBD1 covers 8 bases. This CDR3 comprises 14 residues. Per germline, CDR1 SGHTA and CDR2 FQGNSA. Trimming cost V 3 bases and J 4 bases; bases outside gene matches: 5. The CDR3 loop reads CASSLGQAEYEQYF. CDR3 DNA sequence: TGTGCCAGCAGCTTGGGACAGGCGGAATACGAGCAGTACTTC.

The CDR3 is CAWRKSGAGELFF. The CDR3 DNA reads TGTGCCTGGAGAAAGAGCGGTGCCGGGGAGCTGTTTTTT. The chain is built from TRBV30 and TRBJ2-2; a possible D gene is TRBD2 (5 bases). V was clipped by 3 bases and J by 6 bases, with 11 bases between them. CDR3 size: 13 residues. The V gene's germline CDR1 is GTSNPN and CDR2 SVGIG (reference sequence).

Only a few counts were recorded for this clone. The chain uses TRBV28 and TRBJ1-2, with D tentatively TRBD1 (6 bases). The V and J ends lost 6 bases and 3 bases respectively, with 11 bases between them. Per the germline V gene, CDR1 is MDHEN and CDR2 is SYDVKM. The CDR3 consists of 13 residues. CDR3 amino acids: CASRPQGYYGYTF. CDR3 coding DNA: TGTGCCAGCAGGCCACAGGGATACTATGGCTACACCTTC.

The chain carries TRBV3-1 (or the pseudogene TRBV3-2) and TRBJ2-5, with D possibly matching TRBD2 (5 bases). The ends were cut back, 4 bases at V and 5 bases at J, with 17 bases in the middle. The CDR3 extends over 15 amino acids. Germline V gene data show CDR1 as LGHDT and CDR2 as YNNKEL (reference sequence). The CDR3 sequence: CASSRPSGGGETQYF. CDR3 nucleotide sequence: TGTGCCAGCAGCCGACCGAGCGGAGGTGGGGAGACCCAGTACTTC.

V and J are TRBV3-1 (or the pseudogene TRBV3-2) and TRBJ2-2; 8 bases agree with TRBD2. The CDR3 has 18 residues. The ends lost 2 bases at V and 4 bases at J; junction bases unmatched: 12. Germline V gene data show CDR1 as LGHDT and CDR2 as YNNKEL (reference sequence). CDR3 protein: CASSQFRWREVSTGELFF. CDR3 coding DNA: TGTGCCAGCAGCCAATTTCGGTGGCGGGAGGTTAGCACCGGGGAGCTGTTTTTT.

The J gene is TRBJ1-2, the V gene TRBV18; possible D gene TRBD1, 6 bases. Per the germline V gene, CDR1 is KGHSH and CDR2 is LQKENI. The CDR3 is 17 amino acids. Trimming stripped 3 bases from V and 4 bases from J, with 21 bases between. The CDR3, as DNA: TGTGCCAGCTCACCGGTTGTCGGGGGCGGACGGGGCTATGGCTACACCTTC. Protein sequence: CASSPVVGGGRGYGYTF.

The chain has TRBV6-2 or TRBV6-3 and TRBJ2-7, with D possibly being TRBD1 or TRBD2 (5 bases each). Per the germline V gene, CDR1 is MNHEY and CDR2 is SVGEGT. CDR3 length: 14 amino acids. The V end was cut by 2 bases, the J end by 0 bases, with 8 bases between. CDR3: CASSYEGPSYEQYF. The CDR3, as DNA: TGTGCCAGCAGTTACGAGGGGCCCTCCTACGAGCAGTACTTC.